What follows are 10 T cell receptor beta chains derived from one specimen sequenced in a study of blood T cells in healthy people across ages (dated by TCRdb to about 2015). The library relied on 5' RACE. Sequencing took place on an Illumina HiSeq 2500. A second PCR of 7 to 11 cycles was performed with a sample-barcoded 5' primer and a J-beta primer mix. TCRdb trimmed public reads at Q25 via fastp, called clones via MiXCR and kept in-frame beta chains. CDR3 protein sequences are deduplicated, and each keeps its most common genes and DNA. This sample holds hundreds of thousands of distinct CDR3 sequences; about 50% were observed only once. The ten largest clones take up roughly 14% of the sample. The sample taken for sequencing was blood. Receptor source: a woman of 80 years or more in good health.

At least ten counts were recorded for this clonotype. V gene TRBV4-2 combines with J gene TRBJ2-7; TRBD1 is a possible D gene (6 bases). Deletions cut 2 bases from V and 2 bases from J, with 13 bases between. Germline CDR1 and CDR2: LGHNA and YNFKEQ. The length of the CDR3 is 15 residues. The CDR3 region has the DNA TGTGCCAGCAGCCAACTTAGCAGGGGTACCTACGAGCAGTACTTC. Translating gives CASSQLSRGTYEQYF.

Many counts were recorded for this clonotype. This chain connects TRBV20-1 to TRBJ1-4; no definite D call. Germline V gene data show CDR1 as DFQATT and CDR2 as SNEGSKA (reference sequence). The CDR3 loop spans 11 amino acids. The V gene lost 6 bases and the J gene lost 5 bases, with 7 bases spanning the gap. CDR3: CSAQTNEKLFF. CDR3 DNA: TGCAGTGCACAGACAAATGAAAAACTGTTTTTT.

V and J are TRBV7-9 and TRBJ2-1, with TRBD1 as a possible D gene (5 bases). The germline V gene has CDR1 SEHNR and CDR2 FQNEAQ (reference sequence). V shed 1 base and J shed 1 base, with 14 bases lying between them. The CDR3 has 17 residues. CDR3 nucleotide sequence: TGTGCCAGCAGCTTAGGAATGGGGCAGGGTTCCTACAATGAGCAGTTCTTC. This codes for CASSLGMGQGSYNEQFF.

This chain uses TRBV7-2 with TRBJ2-1; D unclear. Looked up from germline, CDR1 is SGHTA and CDR2 is FQGNSA. V was trimmed by 1 base and J by 6 bases, leaving 7 bases between them. The CDR3 consists of 13 residues. The CDR3 sequence is CASSLVKGNEQFF. The CDR3 DNA reads TGTGCCAGCAGCTTAGTGAAGGGCAATGAGCAGTTCTTC.

The chain links TRBV7-8 to TRBJ2-3, with 7 bases lining up with TRBD1. J lost 8 bases, V lost 6 bases, and 8 bases had no gene match. From germline, CDR1 is SGHVS and CDR2 FQNEAQ. The CDR3 covers 13 residues. The CDR3 loop reads CASRTGARSTQYF. DNA of the CDR3: TGTGCCAGCAGAACAGGGGCCAGGAGTACGCAGTATTTT.

This clonotype was counted between two and nine times. The chain uses TRBV6-4 and TRBJ2-1; D is uncertain. The CDR3 is 14 amino acids. V lost 2 bases, J lost 9 bases, and 14 bases lay in between. Germline CDR1 and CDR2: MRHNA and SNTAGT. The CDR3, as DNA: TGTGCCAGCAGTGACGCGGCTTCCCCTAGTGAGCAGTTCTTC. This encodes CASSDAASPSEQFF.

The chain uses TRBV10-3 and TRBJ2-7; possibly TRBD1 for D (5 bases). Germline CDR1 ENHRY, CDR2 SYGVKD. V was trimmed by 3 bases and J by 6 bases, leaving 12 bases between them. The CDR3 sequence is 13 residues long. The CDR3 loop is CAISETGPTEQYF. CDR3 coding DNA: TGTGCCATCAGTGAAACAGGACCAACCGAGCAGTACTTC.

The chain combines TRBV11-2 with TRBJ2-4; TRBD2 matches at 9 bases. Gene TRBJ2-7 matches the end of the DNA better, so the J call may be wrong. Looked up from germline, CDR1 is SGHAT and CDR2 is FQNNGV. The CDR3 length is 22 residues. For the CDR3, the DNA is TGTGCCAGCAGCGGCAGAGGACCTATGGCCTTCCGGGGACTAGCAGCGGGGTTCGAGCAGTACTTC. Its protein product is CASSGRGPMAFRGLAAGFEQYF.

About this clonotype itself: Its ends do not fully match the called genes, so a read error is possible. V and J are TRBV7-9 and TRBJ2-7; unclear D gene. Judging by the DNA end, TRBJ2-5 fits better; the J call may be wrong. The CDR3 has 16 residues. The germline gives CDR1 SEHNR, CDR2 FQNEAQ (reference sequence). In DNA form, the CDR3 reads TGTGCCGGCAGCTTAGAGTCGGGTTTGGTTGGAGAGACCCAGTACTTC. Protein product: CAGSLESGLVGETQYF.

Of note for this clonotype: This may come from a read error, since a much larger clone is one base off. In DNA form, the CDR3 reads TGTGCCAGCTCACCACCGAAGTGGAGCATCTCCTACAATGAGCAGTTCTTC. As protein: CASSPPKWSISYNEQFF. The J gene is TRBJ2-1, the V gene TRBV18; D is ambiguous. V was pared by 0 bases and J by 0 bases, with 12 bases between. This CDR3 is 17 amino acids long. Germline CDR1 reads KGHSH; CDR2 reads LQKENI.